This entry lists 18 T cell receptor beta chains sequenced from one sample in a study of T cells after yellow fever vaccination (dated by TCRdb to the late 2010s). The treatment or condition label corresponds to: live attenuated yellow fever vaccine strain. Library preparation employed 5' RACE. TCRdb records Illumina HiSeq 2500 as the sequencer. TCRdb took the public reads, trimmed them with fastp at Q25, ran MiXCR for clone calling and kept in-frame beta chains. Duplicate CDR3 protein sequences are folded into a single record with the most common DNA and genes. The sample contains 20,000 to 25,000 distinct CDR3 sequences, 3% to 4% of them found a single time. The ten largest clones take up about 0.98% of the sample. The source material was PBMCs, either bulk or a sorted T-cell subset (CD4+, CD8+, memory, or dextramer-sorted; not recorded which), sampled 35 to 50 days after the first yellow fever vaccination. These receptor sequences come from a man younger than 35 who received the YFV17D yellow fever vaccine.

This clonotype was picked up many times. CDR3 protein: CASSLGLAGGTVGETQYF. CDR3 nucleotide sequence: TGTGCCAGCAGCCTTGGCCTAGCGGGGGGGACGGTAGGGGAGACCCAGTACTTC. This rearrangement joins TRBV7-2 to TRBJ2-5; 12 bases map to TRBD2. V lost 5 bases to trimming and J lost 5 bases; unmatched junction nucleotides: 15. The CDR3 covers 18 residues. Germline CDR1 and CDR2: SGHTA and FQGNSA.

This clonotype was seen at least ten times. The rearrangement uses TRBV29-1 and TRBJ2-1; weak D call: TRBD2 (6 bases). V lost 2 bases and J lost 4, with 9 bases in between. The CDR3 contains 13 residues. Germline CDR1 SQVTM, CDR2 ANQGSEA. The CDR3 coding sequence is TGCAGCGTTGAAATACTAGCTTACAATGAGCAGTTCTTC. Protein product: CSVEILAYNEQFF.

Ten or more counts support this clonotype. CDR3 in DNA: TGTGCCAGCCGACTACCGGGACAGGTCAATGGCTACACCTTC. This translates into CASRLPGQVNGYTF. The genes are TRBV7-2 and TRBJ1-2, with 8 positions matching TRBD1. V gave up 8 bases and J gave up 6 bases; unmatched junction bases: 11. Germline CDR1 reads SGHTA; CDR2 reads FQGNSA. The CDR3 has 14 residues.

Many counts were recorded for this clonotype. The chain couples TRBV2 to TRBJ1-2, with D maybe TRBD1 (6 bases). Deletions cut 6 bases from V and 4 bases from J, with 21 bases between. CDR1 SNHLY and CDR2 FYNNEI come from the germline V gene. This CDR3 spans 16 amino acids. The CDR3 region is CASSAPRGQGSYGYTF. CDR3 sequence (DNA): TGTGCCAGCAGCGCCCCTCGGGGGCAGGGGAGCTATGGCTACACCTTC.

This clonotype was seen ten or more times. The chain joins TRBV30 to TRBJ1-1; D is undetermined. This CDR3 is built from 12 residues. Trimming removed 3 bases from V and 5 bases from J, with 10 bases in between. CDR1 is GTSNPN, CDR2 SVGIG, per germline (reference sequence). Here the CDR3 DNA reads TGTGCCTGGAGGTTAGCCGGGACTGAAGCTTTCTTT. This codes for CAWRLAGTEAFF.

This clonotype was seen at least ten times. The gene calls are TRBV5-1 and TRBJ1-1; a weak D match, TRBD1 (6 bases). Germline V CDR1 and CDR2: SGHRS, YFSETQ. This CDR3 has 15 residues. V was shortened by 3 bases and J by 4 bases, with 16 bases between the two germline ends. Here the CDR3 reads CASSSDPQGTTEAFF. In nucleotides, the CDR3 is TGCGCCAGCAGCTCAGACCCACAGGGTACCACTGAAGCTTTCTTT.

This clonotype was seen ten or more times. The CDR3 DNA is TGTGCCAGCAGCCCCTCAGGGGAGGGTGGCTACACCTTC. Amino acid sequence: CASSPSGEGGYTF. V and J are TRBV7-3 and TRBJ1-2; weak D call: TRBD1 (6 bases). This CDR3 has 13 residues. V shed 5 bases and J shed 7 bases, with 14 bases lying between them. Per germline, CDR1 SGHTA and CDR2 FQGTGA.

This clonotype was seen at least ten times. This chain connects TRBV6-5 to TRBJ1-5, with a possible D match to TRBD1 (6 bases). The CDR3 runs 15 residues. Deletions cut 7 bases from V and 2 bases from J, with 15 bases between. CDR1 MNHEY and CDR2 SVGAGI come from the germline V gene. CDR3 in DNA: TGTGCCAGCACCGGGACAAGAGGGGGCAATCAGCCCCAGCATTTT. Translated, it gives CASTGTRGGNQPQHF.

This clonotype has a count of ten or more. The chain employs TRBV11-1 and TRBJ2-7, with D perhaps matching TRBD1 (6 bases). V was shortened by 5 bases and J by 2 bases, with 13 bases between the two germline ends. CDR1 and CDR2 (germline): SGHAT, FQDESV (reference sequence). CDR3 length: 14 residues. Here the CDR3 DNA reads TGTGCCAGCAGCCGAGGCAGGGGCCCCTACGAGCAGTACGTC. Protein sequence: CASSRGRGPYEQYV.

In its sample, this clonotype was seen many times. The gene calls are TRBV20-1 and TRBJ1-1; D remains unclear. V was clipped by 3 bases and J by 5 bases, with 16 bases between them. Germline V gives CDR1 DFQATT, CDR2 SNEGSKA (reference sequence). This CDR3 contains 14 residues. In DNA, the CDR3 is TGCAGTGCTAGTGGCGGGGTCTTGAGGACTGAAGCTTTCTTT. It translates to CSASGGVLRTEAFF.

This clonotype was recorded at least ten times. V and J are TRBV15 and TRBJ1-1; D unclear. Germline V gives CDR1 LNHNV, CDR2 YYDKDF (reference sequence). The CDR3 loop spans 13 amino acids. V was shortened by 6 bases and J by 2 bases, with 10 bases between the two germline ends. CDR3 DNA sequence: TGTGCCACCAGAGAACAGCCAAACACTGAAGCTTTCTTT. It is translated as CATREQPNTEAFF.

The sample holds many counts of this clonotype. J is TRBJ2-7 and V is TRBV20-1; D is possibly TRBD1 (6 bases). Deletions cut 0 bases from V and 5 bases from J, with 14 bases between. The germline V gene encodes CDR1 DFQATT and CDR2 SNEGSKA (reference sequence). CDR3 length: 14 amino acids. The CDR3 DNA reads TGCAGTGCTAGAGATCCGGCAGGGGTCGACGAGCAGTACGTC. This encodes CSARDPAGVDEQYV.

This clonotype showed up many times. This chain's CDR3 is CASSFGQFGYTF. The DNA for the CDR3 is TGTGCCAGCAGTTTCGGACAGTTCGGCTACACCTTC. The V call is TRBV12-3 or TRBV12-4, the J call TRBJ1-2, with TRBD1 as a possible D gene (6 bases). V lost 3 bases and J 8 bases, leaving 10 bases between the germline ends. The CDR3 totals 12 residues.

This clonotype was detected ten times or more. The V and J genes are TRBV25-1 and TRBJ2-4; D may match TRBD1 or TRBD2 (5 bases each). The CDR3 is 16 residues long. V was trimmed by 4 bases and J by 0 bases, leaving 13 bases between them. The V gene's germline CDR1 is MGHDK and CDR2 SYGVNS. CDR3 region: CASSASGALAKNIQYF. DNA of the CDR3: TGTGCCAGCAGTGCTTCCGGGGCCTTAGCCAAAAACATTCAGTACTTC.

This clonotype was counted ten times or more. The chain is built from TRBV11-2 and TRBJ2-7, with TRBD2 matching over 9 bases. The CDR3 is 15 residues long. From germline, CDR1 is SGHAT and CDR2 FQNNGV. The ends lost 0 bases at V and 6 bases at J; junction bases unmatched: 6. The CDR3 is CASSLEGGGAPEQYV. The CDR3 nucleotides read TGTGCCAGCAGCTTAGAGGGCGGGGGGGCACCCGAGCAGTACGTC.

This clonotype was found many times. This rearrangement joins TRBV4-2 to TRBJ1-1; no firm D call. V shed 0 bases and J shed 0 bases, with 11 bases lying between them. CDR3 length equals 16 residues. Germline CDR1 reads LGHNA; CDR2 reads YNFKEQ. The CDR3 reads CASSQDWPGMNTEAFF. DNA of the CDR3: TGTGCCAGCAGCCAAGATTGGCCGGGGATGAACACTGAAGCTTTCTTT.

This clonotype was picked up many times. The V and J genes are TRBV13 and TRBJ1-1; D might be TRBD1 (5 bases). The CDR3 totals 14 residues. V was cut by 4 bases and J by 5 bases, with 14 bases left in between. The germline V gene encodes CDR1 PRHDT and CDR2 FYEKMQ (reference sequence). The DNA for the CDR3 is TGTGCCAGCAGCTCGGGGCCCGGGGGGACTGAAGCTTTCTTT. This translates into CASSSGPGGTEAFF.

This clonotype was seen many times. The rearrangement links TRBV20-1 to TRBJ2-1, with 7 bases lining up with TRBD1. Germline trimming cut 6 bases from V and 2 bases from J; bases unmatched to any gene: 10. The CDR3 length is 15 residues. The germline CDR1 and CDR2 sequences are DFQATT and SNEGSKA (reference sequence). The CDR3 loop reads CSAIRRQGAYNEQFF. In DNA, the CDR3 is TGCAGTGCCATACGGCGGCAGGGGGCCTACAATGAGCAGTTCTTC.